This T cell receptor beta chain is drawn from a study of technical replicates of blood from a few donors. The method was immunoSEQ multiplex PCR; TCRdb's version includes in-frame clones alone and lacks a portion of them. The sample holds 70,000 to 85,000 clones; around 97% are singletons and the top ten take less than 0.2%. This clone was recorded only once. Sequencing used T cells isolated from PBMCs. The source of this sequence is a human donor in good health.

The CDR3: CASSLGRAAKNIQYF. DNA for the CDR3: TGTGCCAGCAGCTTGGGGAGGGCAGCCAAAAACATTCAGTACTTC. The chain employs TRBV5-6 and TRBJ2-4; tentatively, D is TRBD2 (6 bases). V was cut by 0 bases and J by 0 bases, with 7 bases left in between. This CDR3 has 15 residues. Per the germline V gene, CDR1 is SGHDT and CDR2 is YYEEEE. The full variable domain, with the rest looked up from reference TRBV5-6 and TRBJ2-4, is DAGVTQSPTHLIKTRGQQVTLRCSPKSGHDTVSWYQQALGQGPQFIFQYYEEEERQRGNFPDRFSGHQFPNYSSELNVNALLLGDSALYLCASSLGRAAKNIQYFGAGTRLSVL.